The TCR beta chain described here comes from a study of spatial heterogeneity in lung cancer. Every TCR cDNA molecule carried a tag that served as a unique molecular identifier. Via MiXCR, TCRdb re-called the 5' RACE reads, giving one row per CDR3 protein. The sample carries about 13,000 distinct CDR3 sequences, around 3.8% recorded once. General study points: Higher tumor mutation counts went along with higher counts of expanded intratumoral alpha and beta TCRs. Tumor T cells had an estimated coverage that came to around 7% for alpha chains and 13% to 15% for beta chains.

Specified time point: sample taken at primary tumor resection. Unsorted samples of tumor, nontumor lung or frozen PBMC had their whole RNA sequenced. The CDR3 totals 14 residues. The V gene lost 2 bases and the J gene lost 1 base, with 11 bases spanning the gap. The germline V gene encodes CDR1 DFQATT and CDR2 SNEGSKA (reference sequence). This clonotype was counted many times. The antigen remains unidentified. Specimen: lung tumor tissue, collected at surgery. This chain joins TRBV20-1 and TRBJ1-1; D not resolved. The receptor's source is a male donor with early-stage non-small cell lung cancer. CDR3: CSARPPRGNTEAFF. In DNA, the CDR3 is TGCAGTGCTAGACCCCCGCGGGGGAACACTGAAGCTTTCTTT.